A single sample is the source of the 13 T cell receptor beta chains below, sequenced in a study of Ad26.COV2.S vaccination and SARS-CoV-2 variants. Treatment noted: some 20 received Ad26.COV2.S at low or high dose, single or two shots; 5 received placebo; per-sample allocation not given. It was on day 63 after the first vaccine or placebo injection that samples were taken. Profiled with immunoSEQ multiplex PCR; TCRdb holds only in-frame clones, not every one. This sample has roughly 380,000 clones, with over 75% found just once. Sequenced here: peripheral blood, sampled in a trial of Ad26.COV2.S vaccine versus placebo. These receptors were collected from a person aged 18-65 years who received the Ad26.COV2.S COVID-19 vaccine or a placebo.

CDR3 protein: CAGRRVPGYTF. The CDR3 bases are TGTGCCGGGCGAAGGGTGCCAGGCTACACCTTC. V and J are TRBV30 and TRBJ1-2, with no clear D. V was clipped by 8 bases and J by 8 bases, with 15 bases between them. Germline V gene data show CDR1 as GTSNPN and CDR2 as SVGIG (reference sequence). This CDR3 spans 11 amino acids. Looking up the rest from reference TRBV30 and TRBJ1-2 gives the full variable domain: SQTIHQWPATLVQPVGSPLSLECTVEGTSNPNLYWYRQAAGRGLQLLFYSVGIGQISSEVPQNLSASRPQDRQFILSSKKLLLSDSGFYLCAGRRVPGYTFGSGTRLTVV.

The chain employs TRBV10-3 and TRBJ1-2, with 11 bases that match TRBD1. J was trimmed by 3 bases and V by 0 bases; bases with no gene match: 6. The CDR3 extends over 17 amino acids. The germline CDR1 and CDR2 sequences are ENHRY and SYGVKD. CDR3 nucleotide sequence: TGTGCCATCAGTGAGTCGAGGACAGGGGGCCAGGACTATGGCTACACCTTC. It is translated as CAISESRTGGQDYGYTF.

CDR3 region: CASSLAGTGGNEKLFF. CDR3 bases: TGCGCCAGCAGCTTGGCCGGTACGGGGGGAAATGAAAAACTGTTTTTT. The chain couples TRBV5-1 to TRBJ1-4; D may be TRBD1 (5 bases). This CDR3 is built from 16 residues. The germline CDR1 and CDR2 sequences are SGHRS and YFSETQ. V dropped 0 bases and J dropped 5 bases, with 14 bases sitting between them.

The chain uses TRBV10-3 and TRBJ1-6; D is unresolved. From germline, CDR1 is ENHRY and CDR2 SYGVKD. V was pared by 7 bases and J by 0 bases, with 25 bases between. The CDR3 loop spans 20 amino acids. In DNA, the CDR3 is TGTGCCATCACCACCAGGACCCAAACCCCTCCTCCCTCCTATAATTCACCCCTCCACTTT. This translates into CAITTRTQTPPPSYNSPLHF.

This rearrangement joins TRBV4-2 to TRBJ1-5; D remains ambiguous. V lost 4 bases to trimming and J lost 8 bases, with 18 bases between them. CDR1 and CDR2 from the germline V gene are LGHNA and YNFKEQ. CDR3 size: 15 residues. The CDR3 region is CASSPTPGTFEPQHF. The CDR3 DNA reads as TGTGCCAGCAGCCCCACCCCAGGCACCTTCGAGCCCCAGCATTTT.

The chain employs TRBV14 and TRBJ1-1; TRBD1 is a possible D gene (6 bases). V was clipped by 1 base and J by 5 bases, with 8 bases between them. The CDR3 loop spans 13 amino acids. Germline values: CDR1 SGHDN, CDR2 FVKESK. The CDR3 nucleotides are TGTGCCAGCAGCCAAGCAGGGGTAACTGAAGCTTTCTTT. Encoded protein: CASSQAGVTEAFF.

This chain uses TRBV4-2 with TRBJ1-1, with D maybe TRBD1 (5 bases). Germline V gene data show CDR1 as LGHNA and CDR2 as YNFKEQ. The V gene lost 1 base and the J gene lost 0 bases, with 6 bases spanning the gap. The CDR3 spans 14 residues. CDR3 in amino acids: CASSQAGLNTEAFF. CDR3 coding DNA: TGTGCCAGCAGCCAAGCGGGGCTGAACACTGAAGCTTTCTTT.

The CDR3 DNA sequence: TGCGCCAGTCCCCCAAGTACAGGGTATAGCAATCAGCCCCAGCATTTT. Protein sequence: CASPPSTGYSNQPQHF. V usage is TRBV5-1 and J usage is TRBJ1-5; maybe TRBD1 (6 bases). CDR1 is SGHRS and CDR2 is YFSETQ in the germline V gene. Trimming took off 8 bases at V and 0 bases at J, with 18 bases between the two ends. This CDR3 comprises 16 residues.

In its sample, this clone was seen once. The chain is built from TRBV24-1 and TRBJ2-7, with D unresolved. V lost 3 bases, J lost 3 bases, and 11 bases lay in between. Germline loops: CDR1 KGHDR, CDR2 SFDVKD. The CDR3 sequence is 14 residues long. The CDR3 here is CATSDQLTCYEQYF. For the CDR3, the DNA is TGTGCCACCAGTGATCAACTAACCTGCTACGAGCAGTACTTC.

DNA for the CDR3: TGCGCCAGCAGCCATCGGGGATCCTACGAGCAGTACTTC. It encodes CASSHRGSYEQYF. The chain uses TRBV4-1 and TRBJ2-7; a weak D match, TRBD2 (5 bases). V lost 3 bases to trimming and J lost 1 base, with 7 bases between them. The CDR3 contains 13 residues. Germline assignment: CDR1 MGHRA and CDR2 YSYEKL.

This clone was recorded many times. This rearrangement joins TRBV30 to TRBJ2-3; D gene uncertain. The ends were cut back, 5 bases at V and 5 bases at J, with 8 bases in the middle. The CDR3 runs to 11 residues. CDR1 and CDR2 from the germline V gene are GTSNPN and SVGIG (reference sequence). CDR3 in amino acids: CAWRSLDTQYF. The DNA for the CDR3 is TGTGCCTGGCGCTCCCTAGATACGCAGTATTTT. Drawing the rest from reference TRBV30 and TRBJ2-3, the complete variable domain is SQTIHQWPATLVQPVGSPLSLECTVEGTSNPNLYWYRQAAGRGLQLLFYSVGIGQISSEVPQNLSASRPQDRQFILSSKKLLLSDSGFYLCAWRSLDTQYFGPGTRLTVL.

This chain connects TRBV5-1 to TRBJ2-2, with unresolved D. Trimming cost V 1 base and J 5 bases, with 12 bases left between them. In germline, CDR1 is SGHRS, CDR2 YFSETQ. The CDR3 has 15 amino acids. The CDR3 region is CASSLQDLGTGELFF. CDR3 DNA sequence: TGCGCCAGCAGCTTGCAGGATCTAGGGACCGGGGAGCTGTTTTTT.

The rearrangement links TRBV9 to TRBJ1-2; D is unresolved. The CDR3 has 14 residues. V lost 0 bases and J lost 3, with 9 bases in between. Germline CDR1 is SGDLS and CDR2 is YYNGEE. The CDR3: CASSVEGRDYGYTF. For the CDR3, the DNA is TGTGCCAGCAGCGTAGAGGGCAGAGACTATGGCTACACCTTC. Looking up the rest from reference TRBV9 and TRBJ1-2 gives the full variable domain: DSGVTQTPKHLITATGQRVTLRCSPRSGDLSVYWYQQSLDQGLQFLIQYYNGEERAKGNILERFSAQQFPDLHSELNLSSLELGDSALYFCASSVEGRDYGYTFGSGTRLTVV.